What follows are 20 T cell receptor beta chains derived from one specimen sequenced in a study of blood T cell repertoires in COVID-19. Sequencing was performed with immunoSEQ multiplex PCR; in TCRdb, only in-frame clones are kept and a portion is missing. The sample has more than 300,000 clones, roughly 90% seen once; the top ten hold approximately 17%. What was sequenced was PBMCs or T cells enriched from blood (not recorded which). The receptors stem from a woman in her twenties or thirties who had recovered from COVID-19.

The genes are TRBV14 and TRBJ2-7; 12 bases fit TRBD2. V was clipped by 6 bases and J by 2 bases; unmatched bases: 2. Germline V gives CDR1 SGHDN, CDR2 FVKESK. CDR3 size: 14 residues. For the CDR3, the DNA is TGTGCCAGCAGGCCTAGCGGGGGGGCCTACGAGCAGTACTTC. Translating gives CASRPSGGAYEQYF.

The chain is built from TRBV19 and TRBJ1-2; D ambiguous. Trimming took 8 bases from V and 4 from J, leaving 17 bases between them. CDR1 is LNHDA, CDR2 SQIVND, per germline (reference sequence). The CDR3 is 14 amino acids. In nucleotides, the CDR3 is TGTGCCAGTCGTCGGGTAGGAGAGGCCTATGGCTACACCTTC. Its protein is CASRRVGEAYGYTF.

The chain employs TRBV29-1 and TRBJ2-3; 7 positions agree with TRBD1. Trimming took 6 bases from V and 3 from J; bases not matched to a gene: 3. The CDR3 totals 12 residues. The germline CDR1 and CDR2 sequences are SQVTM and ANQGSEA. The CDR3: CSVRGSTDTQYF. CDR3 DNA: TGCAGCGTCAGGGGGTCGACAGATACGCAGTATTTT.

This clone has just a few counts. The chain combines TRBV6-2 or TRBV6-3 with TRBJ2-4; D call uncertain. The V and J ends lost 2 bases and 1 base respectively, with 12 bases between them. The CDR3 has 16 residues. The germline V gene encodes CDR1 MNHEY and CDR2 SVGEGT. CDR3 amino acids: CASSYGLTSAKNIQYF. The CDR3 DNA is TGTGCCAGCAGTTACGGGCTTACCTCGGCCAAAAACATTCAGTACTTC.

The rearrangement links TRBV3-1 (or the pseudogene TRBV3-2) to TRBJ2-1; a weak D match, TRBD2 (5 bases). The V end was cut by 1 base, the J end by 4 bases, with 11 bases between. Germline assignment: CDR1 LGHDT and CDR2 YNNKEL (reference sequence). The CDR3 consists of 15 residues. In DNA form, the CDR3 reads TGTGCCAGCAGCCAAGTCCCTAGCCGATACAATGAGCAGTTCTTC. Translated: CASSQVPSRYNEQFF.

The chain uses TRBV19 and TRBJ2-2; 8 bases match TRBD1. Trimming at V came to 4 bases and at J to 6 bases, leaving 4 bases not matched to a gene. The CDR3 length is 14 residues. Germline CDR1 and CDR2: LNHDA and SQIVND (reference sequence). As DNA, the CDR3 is TGTGCCAGTAGTACGGGACAGGCGGCCGGGGAGCTGTTTTTT. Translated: CASSTGQAAGELFF.

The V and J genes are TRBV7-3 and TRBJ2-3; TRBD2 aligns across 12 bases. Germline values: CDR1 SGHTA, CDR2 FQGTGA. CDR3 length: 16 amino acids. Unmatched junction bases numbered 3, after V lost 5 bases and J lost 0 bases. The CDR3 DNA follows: TGTGCCAGCAGCCGTGGGACTAGCGGGAGCACAGATACGCAGTATTTT. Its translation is CASSRGTSGSTDTQYF.

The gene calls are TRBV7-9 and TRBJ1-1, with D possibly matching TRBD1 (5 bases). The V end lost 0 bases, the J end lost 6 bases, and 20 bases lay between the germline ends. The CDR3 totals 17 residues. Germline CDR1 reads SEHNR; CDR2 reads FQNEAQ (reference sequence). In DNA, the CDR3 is TGTGCCAGCAGCTTAGCGCCCCCGGGACTGCTCCCCGCTGAAGCTTTCTTT. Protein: CASSLAPPGLLPAEAFF.

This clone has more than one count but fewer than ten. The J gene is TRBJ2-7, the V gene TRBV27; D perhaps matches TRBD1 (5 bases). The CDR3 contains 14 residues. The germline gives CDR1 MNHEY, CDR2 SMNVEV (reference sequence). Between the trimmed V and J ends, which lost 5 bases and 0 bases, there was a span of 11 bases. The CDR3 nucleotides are TGTGCCAGCAGTGACCGACAGTCCTCCTACGAGCAGTACTTC. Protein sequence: CASSDRQSSYEQYF.

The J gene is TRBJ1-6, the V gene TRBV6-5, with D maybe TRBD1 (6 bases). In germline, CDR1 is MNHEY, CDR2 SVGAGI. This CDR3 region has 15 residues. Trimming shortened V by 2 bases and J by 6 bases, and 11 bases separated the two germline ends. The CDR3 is CASSYGAGVNSPLHF. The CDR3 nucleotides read TGTGCCAGCAGTTACGGCGCAGGGGTTAATTCACCCCTCCACTTT.

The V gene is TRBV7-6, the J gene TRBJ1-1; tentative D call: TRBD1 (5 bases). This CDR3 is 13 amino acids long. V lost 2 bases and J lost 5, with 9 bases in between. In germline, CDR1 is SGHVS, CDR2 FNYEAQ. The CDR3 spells CASSLSRGTEAFF. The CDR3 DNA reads TGTGCCAGCAGCTTATCTCGGGGGACTGAAGCTTTCTTT.

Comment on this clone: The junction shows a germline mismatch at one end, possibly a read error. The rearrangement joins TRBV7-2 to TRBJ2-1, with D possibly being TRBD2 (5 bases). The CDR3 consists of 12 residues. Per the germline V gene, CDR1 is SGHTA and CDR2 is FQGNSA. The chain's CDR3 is CASSLVGKGLVF. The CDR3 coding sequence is TGTGCCAGCAGCTTAGTCGGCAAAGGACTTGTCTTC.

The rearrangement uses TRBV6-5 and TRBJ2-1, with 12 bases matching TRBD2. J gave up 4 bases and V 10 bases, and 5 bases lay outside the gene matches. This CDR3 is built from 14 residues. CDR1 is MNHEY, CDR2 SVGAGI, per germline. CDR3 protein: CATGGLAGYNEQFF. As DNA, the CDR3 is TGTGCCACTGGCGGACTAGCGGGGTACAATGAGCAGTTCTTC.

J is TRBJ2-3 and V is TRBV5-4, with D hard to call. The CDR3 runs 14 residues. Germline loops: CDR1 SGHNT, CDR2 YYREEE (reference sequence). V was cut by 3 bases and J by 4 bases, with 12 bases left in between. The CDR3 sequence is CASSSVQYADTQYF. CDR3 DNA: TGTGCCAGCAGCTCTGTTCAGTACGCAGATACGCAGTATTTT.

CDR3 coding DNA: TGTGCCAGCAGCTTGGGGGGGACAGGGGGAGTGGATACGCAGTATTTT. Translating it yields CASSLGGTGGVDTQYF. This rearrangement joins TRBV5-4 to TRBJ2-3; 11 bases agree with TRBD1. With V trimmed by 0 bases and J by 6 bases, 6 bases remained unmatched. CDR1 and CDR2 from the germline V gene are SGHNT and YYREEE (reference sequence). The CDR3 extends over 16 amino acids.

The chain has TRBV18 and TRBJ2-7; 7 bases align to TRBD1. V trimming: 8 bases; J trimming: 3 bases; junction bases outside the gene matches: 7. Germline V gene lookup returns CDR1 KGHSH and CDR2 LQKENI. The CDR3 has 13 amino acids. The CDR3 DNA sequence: TGTGCCAGCACAGGCCGGGACAGCTACGAGCAGTACTTC. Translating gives CASTGRDSYEQYF.

The CDR3 nucleotides read TGTGCCAGCAGTTTGGCGGACAGGGACAATCAGCCCCAGCATTTT. It specifies CASSLADRDNQPQHF. The V and J genes are TRBV28 and TRBJ1-5; 8 nucleotides line up with TRBD1. CDR3 length: 15 residues. The ends lost 3 bases at V and 3 bases at J; junction bases unmatched: 4. Germline V gene sequence: CDR1 MDHEN, CDR2 SYDVKM.

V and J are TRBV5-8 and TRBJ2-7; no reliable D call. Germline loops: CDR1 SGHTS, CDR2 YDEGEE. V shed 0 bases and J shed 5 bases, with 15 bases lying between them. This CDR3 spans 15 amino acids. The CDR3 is CASSLVSTAEDEQYF. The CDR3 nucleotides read TGTGCCAGCAGCTTGGTTTCTACCGCGGAAGACGAGCAGTACTTC. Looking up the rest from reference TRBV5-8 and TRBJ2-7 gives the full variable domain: EAGVTQSPTHLIKTRGQQATLRCSPISGHTSVYWYQQALGLGLQFLLWYDEGEERNRGNFPPRFSGRQFPNYSSELNVNALELEDSALYLCASSLVSTAEDEQYFGPGTRLTVT.

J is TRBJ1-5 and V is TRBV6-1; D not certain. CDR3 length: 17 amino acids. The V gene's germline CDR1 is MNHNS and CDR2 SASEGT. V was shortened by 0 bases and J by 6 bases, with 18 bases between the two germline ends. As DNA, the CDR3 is TGTGCCAGCAGTGAAGCTGGGCGGGGTACCCTCTCTCAGCCCCAGCATTTT. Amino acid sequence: CASSEAGRGTLSQPQHF.

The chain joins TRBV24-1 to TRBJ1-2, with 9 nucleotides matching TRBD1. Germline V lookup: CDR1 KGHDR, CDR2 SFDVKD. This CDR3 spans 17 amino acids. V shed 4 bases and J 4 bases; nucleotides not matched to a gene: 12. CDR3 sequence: CATSDSSGTGKVYGYTF. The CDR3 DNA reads TGTGCCACCAGTGACTCCTCCGGGACAGGGAAGGTCTATGGCTACACCTTC.